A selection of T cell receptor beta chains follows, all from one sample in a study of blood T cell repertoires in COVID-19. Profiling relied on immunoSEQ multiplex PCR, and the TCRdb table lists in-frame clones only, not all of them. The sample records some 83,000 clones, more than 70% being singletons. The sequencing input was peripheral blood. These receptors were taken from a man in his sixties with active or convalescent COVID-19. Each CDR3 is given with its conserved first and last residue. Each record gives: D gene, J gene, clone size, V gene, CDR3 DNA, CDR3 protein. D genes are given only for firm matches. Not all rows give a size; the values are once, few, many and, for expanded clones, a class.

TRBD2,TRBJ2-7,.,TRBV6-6,TGTGCCAGCTCTTTTCGGGGGGACTTCTACGAGCAGTACTTC,CASSFRGDFYEQYF
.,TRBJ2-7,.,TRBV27,TGTGCCAGCAGCCAAAGGGCGGGCATCTCCTACGAGCAGTACTTC,CASSQRAGISYEQYF
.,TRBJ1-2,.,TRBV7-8,TGTGCCAGCAGCTTAGTGGCAGGGAACCATGGCTACACCTTC,CASSLVAGNHGYTF
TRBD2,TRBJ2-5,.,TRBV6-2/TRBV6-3,TGTGCCAGCAGTTCCGGGGGGTCGGGAGAGACCCAGTACTTC,CASSSGGSGETQYF
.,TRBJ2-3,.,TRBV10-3,TGTGCCATCAGTGTAGGGACTTGGGATACGCAGTATTTT,CAISVGTWDTQYF
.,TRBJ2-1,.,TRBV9,TGTGCCAGCAGCCTAGGACTGGCCCCGCCGTTCTTC,CASSLGLAPPFF
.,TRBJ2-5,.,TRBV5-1,TGCGCCAGCAGCTTGGCGGAGGGGCCAGAGACCCAGTACTTC,CASSLAEGPETQYF
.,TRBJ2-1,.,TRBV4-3,TGCGCCAGCAGCCAGTTTCCCACAGGAATCGAGCAGTTCTTC,CASSQFPTGIEQFF
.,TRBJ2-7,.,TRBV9,TGTGCCAGCAGCCTAGGGGGGGGAACCTACGAGCAGTACTTC,CASSLGGGTYEQYF
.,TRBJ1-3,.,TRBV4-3,TGCGCCAGCAGCCAACTTCGGACAGACTCTGGAAACACCATATATTTT,CASSQLRTDSGNTIYF
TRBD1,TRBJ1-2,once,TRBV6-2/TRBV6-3,TGTGCCAGCAGTTCGAACAGGGGGTCGCTTGATCGTTACTATGGCTACACCTTC,CASSSNRGSLDRYYGYTF
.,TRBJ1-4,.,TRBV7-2,TGTGCCAGCAGCCCTATTACTAATGAAAAACTGTTTTTT,CASSPITNEKLFF
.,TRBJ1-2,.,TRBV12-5,TGTGCTAGTGCGGGGGGTCCGTTTCATGGCTACACCTTC,CASAGGPFHGYTF
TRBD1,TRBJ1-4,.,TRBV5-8,TGTGCCAGCCGCGGCACAGGGGCGATGGAAAAACTGTTTTTT,CASRGTGAMEKLFF
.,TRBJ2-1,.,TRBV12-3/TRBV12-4,TGTGCCAGCAGTTCCCAGACTAGCAATGAGCAGTTCTTC,CASSSQTSNEQFF
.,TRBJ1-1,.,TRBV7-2,TGTGCCAGCAGCTTCGTACGGTACACTGAAGCTTTCTTT,CASSFVRYTEAFF
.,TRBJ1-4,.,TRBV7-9,TGTGCCAGCAGCTCAGGGGAGTATCTGGTAACTAATGAAAAACTGTTTTTT,CASSSGEYLVTNEKLFF
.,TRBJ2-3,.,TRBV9,TGTGCCAGCAGCGTAGCTGGGGGGGCCAGCGCGCAGTATTTT,CASSVAGGASAQYF
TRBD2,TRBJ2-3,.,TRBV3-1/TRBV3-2,TGTGCCAGCAGTCGGACTAGCGGCACAGATACGCAGTATTTT,CASSRTSGTDTQYF
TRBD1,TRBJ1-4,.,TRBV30,TGTGCCTGGGGAACAGGGGTTGAAAAACTGTTTTTT,CAWGTGVEKLFF
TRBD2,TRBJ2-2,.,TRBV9,TGTGCCAGCAGCCGAGGACTAGGGAGCGACACCGGGGAGCTGTTTTTT,CASSRGLGSDTGELFF
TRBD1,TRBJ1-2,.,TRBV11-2,TGTGCCAGCAGCTTAGGTTTCGGACAGGGTGCTGGCTACACCTTC,CASSLGFGQGAGYTF
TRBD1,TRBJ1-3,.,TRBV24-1,TGTGCCACCAGTCCCCCAGGGACAGGGGTGCCTGGAAACACCATATATTTT,CATSPPGTGVPGNTIYF